The rows below give T cell receptor beta chains drawn from one sample of a study of shared T cell receptors in the human thymus. Sequenced by immunoSEQ multiplex PCR; TCRdb stores in-frame clones only, minus some. The repertoire includes hundreds of thousands of clones, 70% to 90% of them detected once, and 0.0095% to 0.011% sits in the top ten. These data also formed part of another study, on human thymus T cells.

Input material: thymocytes. Receptor source: a boy younger than two with a congenital heart defect. The CDR3 runs from the conserved cysteine through the conserved F or W. D genes are given only for firm matches. A row's size may be missing; if present it is once, few, many or a size class.

j_call v_call clone_size d_call cdr3_nt cdr3_aa
TRBJ2-5 TRBV6-1 once TRBD2 TGTGCCAGCGAGGAGCGGGAGAGGCGGAGGGCCCAGTACTTC CASEERERRRAQYF
TRBJ2-3 TRBV15 - - TGTGCCACCAGCCCATGGGCAGGGGCTTTCTCTTGGAATACGCAGTATTTT CATSPWAGAFSWNTQYF
TRBJ1-5 TRBV12-5 - - TGTGCTAGTGGTTTGGGGACAGAAGGCAATCAGCCCCAGCATTTT CASGLGTEGNQPQHF
TRBJ1-2 TRBV5-1 - TRBD1 TGCGCCAGCAGCTTGGTGACAGGGGGCGCGGGGGCGGACTATGGCTACACCTTC CASSLVTGGAGADYGYTF
TRBJ1-4 TRBV19 - - TGTGCCAGTAGTATGGTGGGGACTGCTAATGAAAAACTGTTTTTT CASSMVGTANEKLFF
TRBJ2-3 TRBV5-6 - TRBD2 TGTGCCAGCAGCTTGGCCCCGGGACTAGGCACAGATACGCAGTATTTT CASSLAPGLGTDTQYF
TRBJ2-5 TRBV29-1 - - TGCAGCGTTGAAGATCTGGACAAGCAAGAGACCCAGTACTTC CSVEDLDKQETQYF
TRBJ1-2 TRBV7-9 - TRBD1 TGTGCCAGCAGCTTGGGACAGGAGAACAACGGCTACACCTTC CASSLGQENNGYTF
TRBJ2-3 TRBV27 - - TGTGCCAGCAGCCCCCCGGGGGGCGCAGATACGCAGTATTTT CASSPPGGADTQYF
TRBJ2-3 TRBV19 - TRBD1 TGTGCCAGTAGTGCCGCCGGGACAGGGGACAAAGGTAACACAGATACGCAGTATTTT CASSAAGTGDKGNTDTQYF
TRBJ1-2 TRBV18 few - TGTGCCAGCTCACCTTTATCGCAGTTGGACTATGGCTACACCTTC CASSPLSQLDYGYTF
TRBJ2-3 TRBV7-9 - TRBD1 TGTGCCAGCAGCTGCGACAGGGGTTTCGCAGATACGCAGTATTTT CASSCDRGFADTQYF
TRBJ2-7 TRBV27 - TRBD2 TGTGCCAGCAGCCCCGTAGCGGATAGCGGGAGGGCTGGCGAGCAGTACTTC CASSPVADSGRAGEQYF
TRBJ1-4 TRBV5-1 - - TGCGCCAGCAGCGTGGGACGGCGGGGAGAAAAACTGTTTTTT CASSVGRRGEKLFF
TRBJ2-7 TRBV11-3 - TRBD2 TGTGCCAGCAGCTTAGATCGCCGGGAGGCCAACGAGCAGTACTTC CASSLDRREANEQYF
TRBJ1-1 TRBV7-9 - - TGTGCCAGCAGCTTATGGCGGGGGGGCTCGAACACTGAAGCTTTCTTT CASSLWRGGSNTEAFF
TRBJ2-7 TRBV14 - TRBD2 TGTGCCAGCAGCCCCGGGGGGGGCGAGTTCCCCTACGAGCAGTACTTC CASSPGGGEFPYEQYF
TRBJ2-5 TRBV4-3 - TRBD2 TGCGCCAGCAGCCAAGCCAGCGGGAGGGCCGGGGTAGGTGAAGAGACCCAGTACTTC CASSQASGRAGVGEETQYF
TRBJ2-1 TRBV11-2 - TRBD2 TGTGCCAGCAGCTTATGGACTAGCGCCCCGTGGGACGAGCAGTTCTTC CASSLWTSAPWDEQFF
TRBJ2-1 TRBV6-4 - - TGTGCCAGCGGGAGTGAGAACAATGAGCAGTTCTTC CASGSENNEQFF
TRBJ2-5 TRBV15 - TRBD2 TGTGCCACCAGCAGAGATACTAGCGGGAGTGAGACCCAGTACTTC CATSRDTSGSETQYF
TRBJ2-1 TRBV28 - - TGTGCCAGCCGAGGGGGAGGGGAGACCGACCGTGACTCCTACAATGAGCAGTTCTTC CASRGGGETDRDSYNEQFF
TRBJ2-2 TRBV7-2 - TRBD2 TGTGCCAGCAGCCCATCCCGACTAGCGGGAGTGCGACCCGGGGAGCTGTTTTTT CASSPSRLAGVRPGELFF
TRBJ2-4 TRBV11-3 once TRBD2 TGTGCCAGCGGCCATAAAGCGGGGCTGGAAAACATTCAGTACTTC CASGHKAGLENIQYF
TRBJ1-1 TRBV7-9 - - TGTGCCAGCAGCTTAGCGGGGGGGAACACTGAAGCTTTCTTT CASSLAGGNTEAFF
TRBJ2-5 TRBV27 - TRBD1 TGTGCCAGCCCGGACAGGGTTGAGACCCAGTACTTC CASPDRVETQYF
TRBJ2-7 TRBV6-1 - TRBD2 TGTGCCAGCAGCTGGACTAGCGGGTCCTACGAGCAGTACTTC CASSWTSGSYEQYF
TRBJ2-7 TRBV5-1 - TRBD1 TGCGCCAGCAGATTCCGAACAGGGACAGTCAACGAGCAGTACTTC CASRFRTGTVNEQYF
TRBJ2-7 TRBV5-1 - - TGCGCCAGCAGCTTGATGCGGGATGACTACGAGCAGTACTTC CASSLMRDDYEQYF
TRBJ2-7 TRBV19 - - TGTGCCAGTAGTATGGGCAGATCCTACGAGCAGTACTTC CASSMGRSYEQYF
TRBJ2-7 TRBV7-3 - TRBD2 TGTGCCAGCAGCTCCCTCCCCCGGCGGGAGCAGGGCGAGCAGTACTTC CASSSLPRREQGEQYF
TRBJ1-1 TRBV6-5 - - TGTGCCAGCAGTCGTTCAGGGAACACTGAAGCTTTCTTT CASSRSGNTEAFF
TRBJ1-3 TRBV5-6 - TRBD1 TGTGCCAGCAGCAAGGGGACAGGGGAGGTTGGAAACACCATATATTTT CASSKGTGEVGNTIYF
TRBJ2-3 TRBV15 once - TGTGCCACCAGCAGGACGGGAGACCCTAGCACAGATACGCAGTATTTT CATSRTGDPSTDTQYF
TRBJ1-2 TRBV11-2 - - TGTGCCAGCAGCTTGTCAGAGAGGGGGTTCTATGGCTACACCTTC CASSLSERGFYGYTF
TRBJ2-5 TRBV7-9 - TRBD2 TGTGCCAGCAGCTCCCCCCGGACTAGCGGGAGGGTGAAAGAGACCCAGTACTTC CASSSPRTSGRVKETQYF